A single sample is the source of the 3 T cell receptor beta chains below, sequenced in a study of regulatory dendritic cells for organ transplantation. These receptors' antigens are unknown. Produced via immunoSEQ multiplex PCR; TCRdb's table is partial and in-frame only. The data contain about 4,200 clones, 60% of them singletons. Sorted subsets were CFSE-labeled and cultured four to six days with allogeneic dendritic cells. Sample: memory CD8+ T cells from blood cultured with regulatory dendritic cells. This sample's subset: CD45RO+ memory T cells. The source is a human donor in good health.

The sample holds a few counts of this clone. V is TRBV4-1 and J is TRBJ2-7; tentative D call: TRBD2 (5 bases). The germline gives CDR1 MGHRA, CDR2 YSYEKL. The length of the CDR3 is 15 residues. V lost 0 bases to trimming and J lost 1 base, with 10 bases between them. This CDR3 reads CASSQDPGSSYEQYF. CDR3 sequence (DNA): TGCGCCAGCAGCCAAGATCCGGGAAGTTCCTACGAGCAGTACTTC.

The chain couples TRBV5-5 to TRBJ2-3; D unclear. Trimming pared 1 base from V and 4 bases from J, leaving 4 bases between. This CDR3 contains 12 residues. The germline V gene encodes CDR1 SGHKS and CDR2 YYEKEE (reference sequence). CDR3 sequence (DNA): TGTGCCAGCAGCTTGCTCCCAGATACGCAGTATTTT. Amino acids: CASSLLPDTQYF.

This clone showed up just a few times. The V gene is TRBV9, the J gene TRBJ1-2; 9 positions match TRBD1. The CDR3 runs to 15 residues. The trim removed 3 bases at V and 2 bases at J, leaving 5 bases unmatched. The germline V gene encodes CDR1 SGDLS and CDR2 YYNGEE. The CDR3 here is CASSGTGGRNYGYTF. The CDR3 region has the DNA TGTGCCAGCAGCGGTACAGGGGGCAGGAACTATGGCTACACCTTC.